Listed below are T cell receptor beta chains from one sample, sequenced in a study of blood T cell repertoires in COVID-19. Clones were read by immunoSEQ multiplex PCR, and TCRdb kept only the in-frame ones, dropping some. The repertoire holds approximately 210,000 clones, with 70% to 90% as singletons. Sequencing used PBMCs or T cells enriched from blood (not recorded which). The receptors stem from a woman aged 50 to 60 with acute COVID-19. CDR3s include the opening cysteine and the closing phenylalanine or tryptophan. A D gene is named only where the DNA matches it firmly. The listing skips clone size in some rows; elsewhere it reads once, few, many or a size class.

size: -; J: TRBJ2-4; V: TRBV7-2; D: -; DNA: TGTGCCAGCAAGCCCTTCTTGGGAGACATTCAGTACTTC; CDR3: CASKPFLGDIQYF
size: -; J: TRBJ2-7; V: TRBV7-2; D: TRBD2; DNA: TGTGCCAGCAGCTACCGACTAGCTCCGTACGAGCAGTACTTC; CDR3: CASSYRLAPYEQYF
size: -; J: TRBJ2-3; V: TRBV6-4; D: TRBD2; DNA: TGTGCCAGCAGCCCACTGGGGGGGACTAGCACAGATACGCAGTATTTT; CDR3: CASSPLGGTSTDTQYF
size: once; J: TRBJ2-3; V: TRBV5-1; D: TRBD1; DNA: TGCGCCAGCAGCTTGGACAGGGGGACAGATACGCAGTATTTT; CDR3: CASSLDRGTDTQYF
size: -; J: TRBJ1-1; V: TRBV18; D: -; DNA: TGTGCCAGCTCACCAGGAGGAACACCGAACACTGAAGCTTTCTTT; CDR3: CASSPGGTPNTEAFF
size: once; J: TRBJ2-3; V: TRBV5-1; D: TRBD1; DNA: TGCGCCAGCAGCTTGGCCGTGACAGGGGGTATAGCAGATACGCAGTATTTT; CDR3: CASSLAVTGGIADTQYF
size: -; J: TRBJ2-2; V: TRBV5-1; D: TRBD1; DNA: TGCGCCAGCAGCTCCCCACACAGGGGTGCGTCCGGGGAGCTGTTTTTT; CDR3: CASSSPHRGASGELFF
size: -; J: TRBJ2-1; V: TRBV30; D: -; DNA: TGTGCCTGGGGGCGCGGCCGAATTCCCTACAATGAGCAGTTCTTC; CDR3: CAWGRGRIPYNEQFF
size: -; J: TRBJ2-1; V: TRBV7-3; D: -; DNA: TGTGCCAGCAGCTTAAGCAAGGGACTCGAGCAGTTCTTC; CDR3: CASSLSKGLEQFF
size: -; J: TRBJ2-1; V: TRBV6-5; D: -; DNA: TGTGCCAGCAGTCCTCAGGGCGCCCACGAATTCTTC; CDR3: CASSPQGAHEFF
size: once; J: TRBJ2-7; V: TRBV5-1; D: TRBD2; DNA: TGCGCCAGCAGCTTGGGACTAGCGGGCCATCAAAGGGAGCAGTACTTC; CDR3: CASSLGLAGHQREQYF
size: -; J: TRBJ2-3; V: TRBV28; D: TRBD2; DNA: TGTGCCAGCGGGGCTAGCGGGAGGGTAATAGATACGCAGTATTTT; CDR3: CASGASGRVIDTQYF
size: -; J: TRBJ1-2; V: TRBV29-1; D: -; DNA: TGCAGCGTTGAAGTGTTTGGGCGAGCCTTGTATGGCTACACCTTC; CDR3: CSVEVFGRALYGYTF
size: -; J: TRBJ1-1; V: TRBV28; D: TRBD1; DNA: TGTGCCAGCAGTTTGACAGGGAATGTGAACACTGAAGCTTTCTTT; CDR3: CASSLTGNVNTEAFF
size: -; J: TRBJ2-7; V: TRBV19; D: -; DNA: TGTGCCAGTAGTATTCATCGCGGCGGAACCTACGAGCAGTACTTC; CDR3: CASSIHRGGTYEQYF
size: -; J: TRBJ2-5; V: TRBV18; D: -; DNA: TGTGCCAGCTCACCGGCAGTCCAAGAGACCCAGTACTTC; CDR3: CASSPAVQETQYF
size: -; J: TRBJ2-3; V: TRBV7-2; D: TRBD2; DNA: TGTGCCAGCAGACAATTTACTAGCGGGAGAGGTACGCAGTATTTT; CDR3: CASRQFTSGRGTQYF
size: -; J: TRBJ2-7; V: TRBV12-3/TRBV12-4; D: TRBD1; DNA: TGTGCCAGCAGAGCCACAGGGGATGGGGAGCAGTACTTC; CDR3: CASRATGDGEQYF
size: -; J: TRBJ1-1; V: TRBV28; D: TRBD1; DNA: TGTGCCAGCAGTTTTACGGGACAGGGGCTCACTGAAGCTTTCTTT; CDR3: CASSFTGQGLTEAFF
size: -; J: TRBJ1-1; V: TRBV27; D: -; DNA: TGTGCCAGCAGTTCCGACAGAAACACTGAAGCTTTCTTT; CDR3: CASSSDRNTEAFF
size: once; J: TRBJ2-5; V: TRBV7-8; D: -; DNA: TGTGCCAGCAGCCCTCGACTAGGTCCGGAGACCCAGTACTTC; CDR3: CASSPRLGPETQYF
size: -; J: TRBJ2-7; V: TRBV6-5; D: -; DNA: TGTGCCAGCAGTTACTCTGCGTTAGGAGAAACCTACGAGCAGTACTTC; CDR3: CASSYSALGETYEQYF
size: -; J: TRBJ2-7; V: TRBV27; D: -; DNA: TGTGCCAGCAGTCCCCCGGGGAACCCCTACGAGCAGTACTTC; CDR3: CASSPPGNPYEQYF
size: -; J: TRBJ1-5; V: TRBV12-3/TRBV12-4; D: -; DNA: TGTGCCAGCAGTCCAGGGTTATGGCAGCCCCAGCATTTT; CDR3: CASSPGLWQPQHF
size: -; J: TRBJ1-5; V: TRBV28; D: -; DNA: TGTGCCAGCAGTTTAGGAGGGGCTAGTCAGCCCCAGCATTTT; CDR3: CASSLGGASQPQHF
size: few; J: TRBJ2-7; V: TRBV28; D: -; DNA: TGTGCCAGCAGTTTAGACATTCAGAGATACGAGCAGTACTTC; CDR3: CASSLDIQRYEQYF
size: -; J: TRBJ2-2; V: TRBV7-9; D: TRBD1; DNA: TGTGCCAGCACCTCAGGGACAGACCTTAACACCGGGGAGCTGTTTTTT; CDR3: CASTSGTDLNTGELFF
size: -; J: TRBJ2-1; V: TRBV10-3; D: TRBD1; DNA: TGTGCCATCAGTGCGACAGGGGAAACGCTCAATGAGCAGTTCTTC; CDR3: CAISATGETLNEQFF
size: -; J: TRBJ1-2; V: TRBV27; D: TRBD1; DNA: TGTGCCAGCAGTCTATCCGGGACAGGGGGCTTGAATGGCTACACCTTC; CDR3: CASSLSGTGGLNGYTF
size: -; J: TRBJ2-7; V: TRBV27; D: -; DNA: TGTGCCACAACCCGGGACACGGCATCCTACGAGCAGTACTTC; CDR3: CATTRDTASYEQYF
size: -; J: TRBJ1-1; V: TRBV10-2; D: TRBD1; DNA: TGCGCCAGCAGTGACCGACAGGGGGTCAACACTGAAGCTTTCTTT; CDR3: CASSDRQGVNTEAFF
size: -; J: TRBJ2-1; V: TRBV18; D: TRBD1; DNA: TGTGCCAGCTCACCAGGGACAGGGGGCCACAATGAGCAGTTCTTC; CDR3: CASSPGTGGHNEQFF
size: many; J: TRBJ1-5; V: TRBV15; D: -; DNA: TGTGCCACCAGCAGAGACAGGGGAAATCAGCCCCAGCATTTT; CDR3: CATSRDRGNQPQHF
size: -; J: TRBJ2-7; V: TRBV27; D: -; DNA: TGTGCCAGCAGTCCAGCTAATAGGGGGATGGGGCGCTACGAGCAGTACTTC; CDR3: CASSPANRGMGRYEQYF
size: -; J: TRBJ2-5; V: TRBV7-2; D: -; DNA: TGTGCCAGCAGCTTGACTCTACTGGCGACCCAGTACTTC; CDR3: CASSLTLLATQYF
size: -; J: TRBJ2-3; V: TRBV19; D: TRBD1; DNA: TGTGCCAGTAGTACCGTAGGGACAGGGGGCCTAGATACGCAGTATTTT; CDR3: CASSTVGTGGLDTQYF